This passage covers 19 T cell receptor beta chains from one sample sequenced in a study of a mutant IDH1 vaccine in newly diagnosed glioma. Antigens of these TCRs are unknown. Assay used: immunoSEQ multiplex PCR; TCRdb lists only in-frame clones, some missing. The sample records over 55,000 clones, 89% being singletons. The time point was: week 11, during vaccination. Every vaccine dose comprised 300 ug of mutant IDH1 20-mer peptide plus topical imiquimod. The specimen was PBMCs, collected from a glioma patient whose treatment included an IDH1 peptide vaccine. Receptor source: a man aged 35-49 years with glioma.

V gene TRBV4-2 combines with J gene TRBJ1-1; 7 positions agree with TRBD1. CDR3 length: 15 amino acids. V shed 3 bases, J shed 3 bases, and the junction held 7 bases outside the gene matches. Germline-derived CDR1 and CDR2 are LGHNA and YNFKEQ. CDR3 loop: CASSHTGQEDTEAFF. In nucleotides, the CDR3 is TGTGCCAGCAGCCACACCGGACAGGAGGACACTGAAGCTTTCTTT.

CDR3 amino acids: CSVQGSSYNEQFF. CDR3 DNA: TGCAGCGTTCAGGGAAGTTCCTACAATGAGCAGTTCTTC. This chain joins TRBV29-1 and TRBJ2-1; possibly TRBD1 for D (5 bases). Germline V gene sequence: CDR1 SQVTM, CDR2 ANQGSEA. V shed 5 bases and J shed 1 base, with 9 bases lying between them. The CDR3 extends over 13 amino acids.

The V gene is TRBV29-1, the J gene TRBJ1-1, with unresolved D. Trimming removed 7 bases at V and 11 bases at J, with 20 bases between. This CDR3 contains 12 residues. Germline assignment: CDR1 SQVTM and CDR2 ANQGSEA. CDR3 amino acids: CSAAPPGVEAFF. The DNA of the CDR3 is TGCAGCGCCGCCCCCCCGGGTGTGGAGGCTTTCTTT.

The chain recombines TRBV5-5 with TRBJ2-2, with 7 bases fitting TRBD2. There are 16 residues in the CDR3. Germline V lookup: CDR1 SGHKS, CDR2 YYEKEE (reference sequence). V was pared by 4 bases and J by 3 bases, with 9 bases of the junction left unmatched. CDR3 DNA sequence: TGTGCCAGCAGCGCCGGACCCGGGAGGCACACCGGGGAGCTGTTTTTT. This codes for CASSAGPGRHTGELFF.

The chain joins TRBV4-3 to TRBJ1-4, with 7 positions matching TRBD1. This CDR3 contains 17 residues. Germline CDR1 reads LGHNA; CDR2 reads YSLEER. V trimming: 2 bases; J trimming: 0 bases; junction bases outside the gene matches: 6. CDR3 sequence: CASSQTRGHATNEKLFF. The CDR3 DNA follows: TGCGCCAGCAGCCAAACAAGGGGGCATGCAACTAATGAAAAACTGTTTTTT.

This chain links TRBV4-2 with TRBJ1-5; 9 bases map to TRBD1. The germline V gene encodes CDR1 LGHNA and CDR2 YNFKEQ. CDR3 length equals 15 residues. J was trimmed by 9 bases and V by 3 bases; bases with no gene match: 9. The CDR3 region has the DNA TGTGCCAGCAGCCAGGGGGACAGGGTCTCTTCGCCCCAGCATTTT. It specifies CASSQGDRVSSPQHF.

Concerning this clone: Other nucleotide sequences in the sample specify the same CDR3. The V call is TRBV2, the J call TRBJ2-5; D is undetermined. The length of the CDR3 is 11 residues. CDR1 is SNHLY, CDR2 FYNNEI, per germline. Trimming shortened V by 7 bases and J by 3 bases, and 6 bases separated the two germline ends. CDR3 protein: CASTAEETQYF. CDR3 DNA: TGTGCCAGCACGGCCGAAGAGACCCAGTACTTC.

The chain is built from TRBV7-2 and TRBJ1-1, with D tentatively TRBD1 (6 bases). Germline CDR1 SGHTA, CDR2 FQGNSA. Trimming removed 5 bases from V and 1 base from J, with 17 bases in between. The CDR3 has 16 residues. CDR3 sequence (DNA): TGTGCCAGCAGCCCGCAGAGGACAGCCGCGAACACTGAAGCTTTCTTT. Protein product: CASSPQRTAANTEAFF.

The rearrangement links TRBV4-2 to TRBJ2-5; D unclear. The CDR3 extends over 14 amino acids. Per the germline V gene, CDR1 is LGHNA and CDR2 is YNFKEQ. Deletions cut 0 bases from V and 5 bases from J, with 10 bases between. The CDR3 reads CASSQDTGRETQYF. The CDR3 coding sequence is TGTGCCAGCAGCCAAGATACGGGCCGGGAGACCCAGTACTTC.

In this sample, this clone turned up a few times. The V call is TRBV11-2, the J call TRBJ2-3, with 14 bases matching TRBD2. Germline CDR1 SGHAT, CDR2 FQNNGV. V gave up 0 bases and J gave up 4 bases; unmatched junction bases: 9. The CDR3 spans 19 residues. The CDR3 region has the DNA TGTGCCAGCAGCTTAGAAGCCGGGACTAGCGGGAGTTTCGCAGATACGCAGTATTTT. Amino acids: CASSLEAGTSGSFADTQYF.

The V and J genes are TRBV4-3 and TRBJ2-7; 8 positions match TRBD1. The CDR3 spans 17 residues. Germline V CDR1 and CDR2: LGHNA, YSLEER. J gave up 2 bases and V 1 base, and 10 bases lay outside the gene matches. This CDR3 reads CASSQGYSGGVAYEQYF. CDR3 coding DNA: TGCGCCAGCAGCCAAGGTTATTCAGGGGGCGTCGCCTACGAGCAGTACTTC.

This chain connects TRBV14 to TRBJ2-1; no reliable D call. The length of the CDR3 is 13 residues. Germline CDR1 is SGHDN and CDR2 is FVKESK. Trimming shortened V by 0 bases and J by 8 bases, and 8 bases separated the two germline ends. The CDR3 here is CASSQELQYEQFF. The DNA for the CDR3 is TGTGCCAGCAGCCAAGAGCTCCAGTATGAGCAGTTCTTC. The full variable domain, in which reference TRBV14 and TRBJ2-1 provide the parts outside the CDR3, is EAGVTQFPSHSVIEKGQTVTLRCDPISGHDNLYWYRRVMGKEIKFLLHFVKESKQDESGMPNNRFLAERTGGTYSTLKVQPAELEDSGVYFCASSQELQYEQFFGPGTRLTVL.

The chain is built from TRBV5-4 and TRBJ1-2, with D perhaps TRBD1 (5 bases). The CDR3 has 16 amino acids. V lost 0 bases, J lost 8 bases, and 20 bases lay in between. Germline CDR1 reads SGHNT; CDR2 reads YYREEE (reference sequence). The CDR3, as DNA: TGTGCCAGCAGCTTGGCCGGGCAGGGAGGGCGTTGGGGCTACACCTTC. Amino acid sequence: CASSLAGQGGRWGYTF.

This chain joins TRBV9 and TRBJ2-7; D is unclear. The CDR3 spans 13 residues. Trimming left V 4 bases short and J 1 base short, with 9 bases between. Germline loops: CDR1 SGDLS, CDR2 YYNGEE. Written as DNA, the CDR3 is TGTGCCAGCAGCAAACTGCCGTCCTACGAGCAGTACTTC. It codes for CASSKLPSYEQYF. The full variable domain, in which reference TRBV9 and TRBJ2-7 provide the parts outside the CDR3, is DSGVTQTPKHLITATGQRVTLRCSPRSGDLSVYWYQQSLDQGLQFLIQYYNGEERAKGNILERFSAQQFPDLHSELNLSSLELGDSALYFCASSKLPSYEQYFGPGTRLTVT.

This clone was detected only once. This sequence joins TRBV7-2 and TRBJ2-7, with 7 bases fitting TRBD1. V shed 2 bases and J 0 bases; nucleotides not matched to a gene: 4. The CDR3 contains 15 residues. The germline V gene has CDR1 SGHTA and CDR2 FQGNSA. The CDR3 DNA is TGTGCCAGCAGCTTAAGGCGGACAGGCTCCTACGAGCAGTACTTC. Encoded protein: CASSLRRTGSYEQYF.

Only one count was recorded for this clone. The chain recombines TRBV11-2 with TRBJ1-4; 8 bases align to TRBD1. With V trimmed by 4 bases and J by 0 bases, 7 bases remained unmatched. The germline V gene encodes CDR1 SGHAT and CDR2 FQNNGV. CDR3 size: 17 residues. DNA of the CDR3: TGTGCCAGCAGCTATGGGACAGGTGCCGCAACTAATGAAAAACTGTTTTTT. Its protein is CASSYGTGAATNEKLFF. The full variable domain, its missing parts supplied by reference TRBV11-2 and TRBJ1-4, is EAGVAQSPRYKIIEKRQSVAFWCNPISGHATLYWYQQILGQGPKLLIQFQNNGVVDDSQLPKDRFSAERLKGVDSTLKIQPAKLEDSAVYLCASSYGTGAATNEKLFFGSGTQLSVL.

The gene calls are TRBV7-2 and TRBJ1-5; no firm D call. This CDR3 has 16 amino acids. V lost 5 bases, J lost 6 bases, and 20 bases lay in between. Germline-derived CDR1 and CDR2 are SGHTA and FQGNSA. CDR3 residues: CASSPPRWGGSQPQHF. The DNA for the CDR3 is TGTGCCAGCAGCCCCCCCAGATGGGGTGGTAGTCAGCCCCAGCATTTT.

The rearrangement uses TRBV9 and TRBJ2-7, with TRBD2 matching over 12 bases. The germline CDR1 and CDR2 sequences are SGDLS and YYNGEE. J was trimmed by 3 bases and V by 4 bases; bases with no gene match: 14. There are 18 residues in the CDR3. This chain's CDR3 is CASSPRTSGTRGLYEQYF. The CDR3 DNA reads TGTGCCAGCAGCCCGCGGACTAGCGGGACAAGGGGCCTCTACGAGCAGTACTTC.

V usage is TRBV6-1 and J usage is TRBJ2-2; TRBD1 agrees at 7 bases. The V and J ends lost 3 bases and 8 bases, in that order; junction bases with no gene match: 3. Germline lookup yields CDR1 MNHNS and CDR2 SASEGT. This CDR3 comprises 13 residues. The CDR3 is CASSDTGVGELFF. The DNA of the CDR3 is TGTGCCAGCAGTGATACAGGGGTAGGGGAGCTGTTTTTT.